Listed here are 16 T cell receptor beta chains from one sample, sequenced in a study of monozygotic twins with inflammatory bowel disease. No DNA is given; TCRdb re-called the 5' RACE reads and lists each CDR3 protein once. The ten most abundant clones cover more than 2% of a sample with 400,000 to 500,000 distinct CDR3 sequences. The sequenced sample consisted of blood. The source is a human donor with ulcerative colitis or Crohn's disease, or a healthy co-twin of an affected twin (not recorded which).

The V call is TRBV5-1, the J call TRBJ2-2; TCRdb's D call of TRBD1 is untestable without DNA. This CDR3 is 16 amino acids long. Germline V CDR1 and CDR2: SGHRS, YFSETQ. The CDR3: CASSLLGAENTGELFF.

This sequence joins TRBV27 and TRBJ1-3; TCRdb's D call of TRBD1 is untestable without DNA. The CDR3 length is 15 residues. Looked up from germline, CDR1 is MNHEY and CDR2 is SMNVEV (reference sequence). The CDR3 sequence: CASRSRGGFGNTIYF.

V is TRBV28 and J is TRBJ2-5; TCRdb lists TRBD1, though no DNA is available to test this call. This CDR3 contains 13 residues. Germline CDR1 MDHEN, CDR2 SYDVKM. This CDR3 reads CASIMGREETQYF.

The chain carries TRBV10-3 and TRBJ2-1; as DNA is missing, the TRBD1 call by TCRdb cannot be tested. Germline V gene lookup returns CDR1 ENHRY and CDR2 SYGVKD. The CDR3 runs 14 residues. CDR3 amino acids: CAIRGQPPDNEQFF.

The genes are TRBV20-1 and TRBJ1-1; TCRdb's assignment of TRBD1 cannot be checked, as there is no DNA. The CDR3 runs 11 residues. Germline CDR1 is DFQATT and CDR2 is SNEGSKA (reference sequence). CDR3 amino acids: CSPTGATEAFF.

The V gene is TRBV20-1, the J gene TRBJ2-7; without DNA, the TCRdb call of TRBD2 cannot be checked. CDR3 length: 14 residues. Looked up from germline, CDR1 is DFQATT and CDR2 is SNEGSKA (reference sequence). The CDR3 is CSAGRAGVFHEQYF.

The CDR3 here is CASSLVLSAGDTDTQYF. This rearrangement joins TRBV7-6 to TRBJ2-3; as DNA is missing, the TRBD1 call by TCRdb cannot be tested. The CDR3 length is 17 residues. Germline V gene sequence: CDR1 SGHVS, CDR2 FNYEAQ.

The chain links TRBV6-1 to TRBJ1-1; absent DNA, TCRdb's TRBD1 call cannot be checked. The CDR3 is made up of 15 amino acids. From germline, CDR1 is MNHNS and CDR2 SASEGT. The CDR3 is CASSRTGSVPTEAFF.

This chain uses TRBV3-1 with TRBJ2-2; absent DNA, TCRdb's TRBD1 call cannot be checked. The germline V gene encodes CDR1 LGHDT and CDR2 YNNKEL (reference sequence). The CDR3 length is 15 residues. The CDR3 protein is CASSQERLGAGELFF.

CDR3: CAWTSGGARNEQFF. The V and J genes are TRBV30 and TRBJ2-1; the D gene TCRdb calls, TRBD2, cannot be checked with no DNA. This CDR3 has 14 residues. The germline V gene encodes CDR1 GTSNPN and CDR2 SVGIG (reference sequence). The full variable domain, completed using reference TRBV30 and TRBJ2-1, is SQTIHQWPATLVQPVGSPLSLECTVEGTSNPNLYWYRQAAGRGLQLLFYSVGIGQISSEVPQNLSASRPQDRQFILSSKKLLLSDSGFYLCAWTSGGARNEQFFGPGTRLTVL.

The chain carries TRBV20-1 and TRBJ2-1; the D call of TRBD2 rests on TCRdb alone, since no DNA is present to check it. Germline-derived CDR1 and CDR2 are DFQATT and SNEGSKA (reference sequence). This CDR3 is 15 amino acids long. CDR3: CSARDLAGGFNEQFF.

The CDR3 loop is CASSQRTGTGNYEQYF. This chain links TRBV4-1 with TRBJ2-7; TCRdb gives TRBD1 as the D gene, but with no DNA this cannot be confirmed. Germline V lookup: CDR1 MGHRA, CDR2 YSYEKL. This CDR3 is built from 16 residues.

The V and J genes are TRBV2 and TRBJ1-6; TCRdb proposes TRBD1, but this gene call is untestable without DNA. Germline-derived CDR1 and CDR2 are SNHLY and FYNNEI. The CDR3 covers 16 residues. CDR3: CASSKEGTDYNSPLHF.

The chain has TRBV4-3 and TRBJ2-1; TCRdb's D call of TRBD2 is untestable without DNA. The CDR3 is 15 amino acids. Germline CDR1 and CDR2: LGHNA and YSLEER. The CDR3 sequence is CASSQDRGSGSEQFF.

The rearrangement uses TRBV18 and TRBJ2-7. The CDR3 has 12 amino acids. CDR1 and CDR2 from the germline V gene are KGHSH and LQKENI. CDR3 region: CASSPQAYEQYF.

The chain joins TRBV6-5 to TRBJ2-1; TCRdb outputs TRBD2, but without DNA this stays unchecked. Germline CDR1 MNHEY, CDR2 SVGAGI. The CDR3 covers 15 residues. CDR3 loop: CASSWAKLAINEQFF.